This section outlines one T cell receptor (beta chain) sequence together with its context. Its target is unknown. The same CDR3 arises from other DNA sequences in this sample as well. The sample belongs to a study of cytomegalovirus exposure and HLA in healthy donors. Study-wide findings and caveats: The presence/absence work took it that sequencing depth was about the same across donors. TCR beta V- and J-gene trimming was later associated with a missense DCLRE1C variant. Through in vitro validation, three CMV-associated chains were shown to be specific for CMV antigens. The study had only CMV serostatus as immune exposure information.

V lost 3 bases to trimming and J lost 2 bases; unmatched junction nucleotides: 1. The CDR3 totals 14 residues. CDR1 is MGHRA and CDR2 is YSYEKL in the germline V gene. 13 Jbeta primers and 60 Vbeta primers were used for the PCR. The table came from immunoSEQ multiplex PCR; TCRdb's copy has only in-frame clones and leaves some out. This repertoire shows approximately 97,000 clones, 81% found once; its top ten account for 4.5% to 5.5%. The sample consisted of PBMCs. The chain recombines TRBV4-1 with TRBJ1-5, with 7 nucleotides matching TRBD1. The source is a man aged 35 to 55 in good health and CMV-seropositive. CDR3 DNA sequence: TGCGCCAGCAGCCAGGGGACAGGCAATCAGCCCCAGCATTTT. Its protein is CASSQGTGNQPQHF.